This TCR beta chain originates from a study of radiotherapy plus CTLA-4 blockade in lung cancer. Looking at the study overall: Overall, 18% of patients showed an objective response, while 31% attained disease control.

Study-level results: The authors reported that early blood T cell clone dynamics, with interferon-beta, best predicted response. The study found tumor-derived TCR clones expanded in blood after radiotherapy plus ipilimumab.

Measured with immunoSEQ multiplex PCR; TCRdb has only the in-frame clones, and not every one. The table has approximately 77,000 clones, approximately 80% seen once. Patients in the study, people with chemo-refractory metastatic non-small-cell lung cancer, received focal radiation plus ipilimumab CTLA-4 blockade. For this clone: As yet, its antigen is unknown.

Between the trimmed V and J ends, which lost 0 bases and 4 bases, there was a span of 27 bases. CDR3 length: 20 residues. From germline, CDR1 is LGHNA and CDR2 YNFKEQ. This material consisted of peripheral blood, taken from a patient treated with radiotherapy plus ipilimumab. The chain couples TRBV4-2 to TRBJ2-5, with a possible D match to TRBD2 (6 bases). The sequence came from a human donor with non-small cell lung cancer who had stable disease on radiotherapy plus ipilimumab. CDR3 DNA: TGTGCCAGCAGCCAAGATAGTCCTGTGTTATTAATCCGGGGGTCAGAGACCCAGTACTTC. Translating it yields CASSQDSPVLLIRGSETQYF.